A selection of T cell receptor beta chains follows, all from one sample in a study of shared clonotypes between healthy human individuals. Only in-frame clones appear in the TCRdb table, and some are missing; sequencing was by immunoSEQ multiplex PCR. The sample lists about 1.5 million clones, under 99% occurring once. Sequencing input: naive CD4+ T cells sorted from blood. These receptors were collected from a man aged 30 to 45 in good health. Both conserved end residues are part of each CDR3. The D gene is left open where the match is weak. Some rows mark clone size as missing; the rest say once, few, many or name a class of expanded clone.

clone size: NA; J gene: TRBJ1-1; V gene: TRBV10-2; D gene: NA; CDR3 DNA: TGCGCCAGCAGGGAAGACAGGAACACTGAAGCTTTCTTT; CDR3 protein: CASREDRNTEAFF
clone size: once; J gene: TRBJ1-4; V gene: TRBV2; D gene: NA; CDR3 DNA: TGTGCCGGTGGGGGACTGAATAATGAAAAACTGTTTTTT; CDR3 protein: CAGGGLNNEKLFF
clone size: NA; J gene: TRBJ2-5; V gene: TRBV5-4; D gene: NA; CDR3 DNA: TGTGCCAGCAGCTTACAGGGAGAGACCCAGTACTTC; CDR3 protein: CASSLQGETQYF
clone size: once; J gene: TRBJ2-1; V gene: TRBV5-1; D gene: TRBD2; CDR3 DNA: TGCGCCAGCAGCTCAGGACTAGCGGGCCTCAATGAGCAGTTCTTC; CDR3 protein: CASSSGLAGLNEQFF
clone size: once; J gene: TRBJ1-1; V gene: TRBV7-9; D gene: NA; CDR3 DNA: TGTGCCAGCAGCCCACAGGGTCCGAACACTGAAGCTTTCTTT; CDR3 protein: CASSPQGPNTEAFF
clone size: NA; J gene: TRBJ2-3; V gene: TRBV29-1; D gene: NA; CDR3 DNA: TGCAGCGGGACCAGGGGTGATACGCAGTATTTT; CDR3 protein: CSGTRGDTQYF
clone size: NA; J gene: TRBJ2-2; V gene: TRBV10-3; D gene: TRBD2; CDR3 DNA: TGTGCCATCAGAGGGACTAGCCCCGGGGAGCTGTTTTTT; CDR3 protein: CAIRGTSPGELFF
clone size: NA; J gene: TRBJ2-7; V gene: TRBV25-1; D gene: NA; CDR3 DNA: TGTGCCAGCAGTGAATTCGCAGAGCAGTACTTC; CDR3 protein: CASSEFAEQYF
clone size: NA; J gene: TRBJ1-4; V gene: TRBV5-1; D gene: TRBD1; CDR3 DNA: TGCGCCAGCAGCGGACAGGGGCTTGGTAATGAAAAACTGTTTTTT; CDR3 protein: CASSGQGLGNEKLFF
clone size: NA; J gene: TRBJ2-2; V gene: TRBV15; D gene: TRBD2; CDR3 DNA: TGTGCCACCAGCAGAGATCCCCCTAGCGGGAACTCCGGGGAGCTGTTTTTT; CDR3 protein: CATSRDPPSGNSGELFF
clone size: NA; J gene: TRBJ2-7; V gene: TRBV27; D gene: TRBD1; CDR3 DNA: TGTGCCAGCAGTCCCCGGACAGGGTATGGCTACGAGCAGTACTTC; CDR3 protein: CASSPRTGYGYEQYF
clone size: NA; J gene: TRBJ2-1; V gene: TRBV7-8; D gene: TRBD2; CDR3 DNA: TGTGCCAGCAGCCCTCGCGGACTAGCGGGCCACAATGAGCAGTTCTTC; CDR3 protein: CASSPRGLAGHNEQFF
clone size: NA; J gene: TRBJ2-1; V gene: TRBV5-1; D gene: TRBD2; CDR3 DNA: TGCGCCAGCAGCGAACTAGCGGGAGTCGGCAATGAGCAGTTCTTC; CDR3 protein: CASSELAGVGNEQFF
clone size: NA; J gene: TRBJ2-7; V gene: TRBV29-1; D gene: TRBD1; CDR3 DNA: TGCAGCGTTGACCACAGGGGTACCAACTCCTACGAGCAGTACTTC; CDR3 protein: CSVDHRGTNSYEQYF
clone size: NA; J gene: TRBJ2-2; V gene: TRBV9; D gene: TRBD2; CDR3 DNA: TGTGCCAGCAGCGCCCACTTAGCGGGGTGGAACACCGGGGAGCTGTTTTTT; CDR3 protein: CASSAHLAGWNTGELFF
clone size: NA; J gene: TRBJ2-5; V gene: TRBV5-4; D gene: TRBD2; CDR3 DNA: TGTGCCAGCAGCTTGGGGACTAGCGGACAAGAGACCCAGTACTTC; CDR3 protein: CASSLGTSGQETQYF
clone size: NA; J gene: TRBJ2-7; V gene: TRBV28; D gene: NA; CDR3 DNA: TGTGCCAGCGAGGCCAGCCCCAAGGAGCAGTACTTC; CDR3 protein: CASEASPKEQYF
clone size: NA; J gene: TRBJ2-3; V gene: TRBV4-1; D gene: TRBD2; CDR3 DNA: TGCGCCAGCAGCCAAGCAGACTTAGGGCTAGCGGGAGTAGATACGCAGTATTTT; CDR3 protein: CASSQADLGLAGVDTQYF
clone size: NA; J gene: TRBJ2-1; V gene: TRBV29-1; D gene: NA; CDR3 DNA: TGCAGCGTTGAAGCGGGACGCAAAGCTTACAATGAGCAGTTCTTC; CDR3 protein: CSVEAGRKAYNEQFF
clone size: NA; J gene: TRBJ1-5; V gene: TRBV7-8; D gene: NA; CDR3 DNA: TGTGCCAGCAGCCTACAGATTACACCTTATAGCAATCAGCCCCAGCATTTT; CDR3 protein: CASSLQITPYSNQPQHF
clone size: once; J gene: TRBJ2-2; V gene: TRBV7-9; D gene: TRBD1; CDR3 DNA: TGTGCCAGCAGCCATGACAGGGACACCGGGGAGCTGTTTTTT; CDR3 protein: CASSHDRDTGELFF
clone size: NA; J gene: TRBJ1-2; V gene: TRBV28; D gene: NA; CDR3 DNA: TGTGCCAGCAGTTTTCGCAGGGGTGGATATGGCTACACCTTC; CDR3 protein: CASSFRRGGYGYTF
clone size: NA; J gene: TRBJ2-5; V gene: TRBV19; D gene: NA; CDR3 DNA: TGTGCCAGTAGTCCTAGTAGGGTCCAAGAGACCCAGTACTTC; CDR3 protein: CASSPSRVQETQYF
clone size: NA; J gene: TRBJ2-7; V gene: TRBV7-2; D gene: NA; CDR3 DNA: TGTGCCAGCAGCTTAGTAGGGGACGGAGCCTACGAGCAGTACTTC; CDR3 protein: CASSLVGDGAYEQYF
clone size: once; J gene: TRBJ2-1; V gene: TRBV5-1; D gene: NA; CDR3 DNA: TGCGCCAGCAGCTTGGCCCGGCTCGGACTTCACTACAATGAGCAGTTCTTC; CDR3 protein: CASSLARLGLHYNEQFF
clone size: NA; J gene: TRBJ2-1; V gene: TRBV29-1; D gene: NA; CDR3 DNA: TGCAGCGACCGAAGGGGAATCGAGCAGTTCTTC; CDR3 protein: CSDRRGIEQFF
clone size: NA; J gene: TRBJ2-7; V gene: TRBV18; D gene: NA; CDR3 DNA: TGTGCCAGCTCACCCTCGGGCCGGGGGGAGCAGTACTTC; CDR3 protein: CASSPSGRGEQYF